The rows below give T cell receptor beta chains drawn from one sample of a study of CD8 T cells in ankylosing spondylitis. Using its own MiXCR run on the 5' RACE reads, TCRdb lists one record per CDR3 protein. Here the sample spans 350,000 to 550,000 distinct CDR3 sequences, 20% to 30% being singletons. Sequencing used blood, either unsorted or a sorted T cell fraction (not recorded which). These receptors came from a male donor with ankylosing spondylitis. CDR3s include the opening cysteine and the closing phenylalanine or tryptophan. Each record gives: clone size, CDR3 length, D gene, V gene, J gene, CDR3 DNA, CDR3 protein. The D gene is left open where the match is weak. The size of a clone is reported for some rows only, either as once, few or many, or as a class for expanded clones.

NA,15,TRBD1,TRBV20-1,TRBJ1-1,TGCAGTGCTAGAGGAGACGCGGGACAGGGGGTTCTTGCTTTCTTT,CSARGDAGQGVLAFF
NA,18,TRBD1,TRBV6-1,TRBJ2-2,TGTGCCAGCAGAATTATGCTACCGGGACAGGGGCCCACCGGGGAGCTGTTTTTT,CASRIMLPGQGPTGELFF
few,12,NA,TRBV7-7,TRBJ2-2,TGTGCCAGCAGCCCACAGGGTTGGGAGCTGTTTTTT,CASSPQGWELFF
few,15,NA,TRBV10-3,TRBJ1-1,TGTGCCATCAGTGAAAGGGAAAGCATGAACACTGAAGCTTTCTTT,CAISERESMNTEAFF
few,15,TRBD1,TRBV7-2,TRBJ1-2,TGTGCCAGCAGCCCCGGGACAGGGTCCTACTATGGCTACACCTTC,CASSPGTGSYYGYTF
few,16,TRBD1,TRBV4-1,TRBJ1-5,TGCGCCAGCAGCCAAGAGGGACAGGGGGCTTCTCAGCCCCAGCATTTT,CASSQEGQGASQPQHF
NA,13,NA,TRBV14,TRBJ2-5,TGTGCCAGCAGCCAAACTTCCCAAGAGACCCAGTACTTC,CASSQTSQETQYF
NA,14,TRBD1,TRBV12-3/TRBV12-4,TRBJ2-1,TGTGCCAGCAGATGGACAGGGGGCAAGGATGAGCAGTTCTTC,CASRWTGGKDEQFF
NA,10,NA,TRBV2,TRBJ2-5,TGTGCCAGCAGTGAATTGGGCCAGTACTTC,CASSELGQYF
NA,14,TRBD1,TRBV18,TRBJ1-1,TGTGCCAGCTCACCCGGGACAGGGGGGACTGAAGCTTTCTTT,CASSPGTGGTEAFF
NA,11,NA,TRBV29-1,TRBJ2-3,TGCAGCGTCCAACTAACAGCGAGGCAGTATTTT,CSVQLTARQYF
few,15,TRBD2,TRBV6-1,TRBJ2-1,TGTGCCAGCAGTGCGCGGGAGGGCATCTACAATGAGCAGTTCTTC,CASSAREGIYNEQFF
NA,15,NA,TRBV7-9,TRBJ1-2,TGTGCCAGCAGCTTACCGGGGGACCATAACTATGGCTACACCTTC,CASSLPGDHNYGYTF
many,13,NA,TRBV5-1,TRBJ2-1,TGTGCCAGCAGTCTAGACAGGGAGGATGAGCAGTTCTTC,CASSLDREDEQFF
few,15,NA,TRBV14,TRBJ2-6,TGTGCCAGCAGCCCCTTGGGGACTGGGGCCAACGTCCTGACTTTC,CASSPLGTGANVLTF
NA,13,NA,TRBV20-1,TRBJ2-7,TGCAGTGCTAGAGCGATACAGCACTACGAGCAGTACTTC,CSARAIQHYEQYF